The clone carrying this T cell receptor beta chain was seen repeatedly, ten times or more. The data derive from a study of shared clonotypes between healthy human individuals. Between the trimmed V and J ends, which lost 5 bases and 7 bases, there was a span of 12 bases. The CDR3 sequence is 13 residues long. Germline CDR1 MDHEN, CDR2 SYDVKM. Roughly 210 ng DNA, tens of thousands of T cell genomes, went into each sorted-subset replicate PCR. Repertoires were generated with immunoSEQ multiplex PCR, while TCRdb's copy carries only in-frame clones and drops some. Of 900,000 to 1,200,000 clones listed, 75% to 80% are singletons.

The receptor comes from a man between 18 and 29 years old in good health. Some clones in this sample may be carry-over from other donors' samples. The chain recombines TRBV28 with TRBJ1-3; D might be TRBD1 (5 bases). Sample: memory CD4+ T cells from PBMCs. Subset in this sample: CD45RA-negative fraction. The DNA for the CDR3 is TGTGCCAGCAGTGGGGGTCTAAGTAACACCATATATTTT. Its translation: CASSGGLSNTIYF.